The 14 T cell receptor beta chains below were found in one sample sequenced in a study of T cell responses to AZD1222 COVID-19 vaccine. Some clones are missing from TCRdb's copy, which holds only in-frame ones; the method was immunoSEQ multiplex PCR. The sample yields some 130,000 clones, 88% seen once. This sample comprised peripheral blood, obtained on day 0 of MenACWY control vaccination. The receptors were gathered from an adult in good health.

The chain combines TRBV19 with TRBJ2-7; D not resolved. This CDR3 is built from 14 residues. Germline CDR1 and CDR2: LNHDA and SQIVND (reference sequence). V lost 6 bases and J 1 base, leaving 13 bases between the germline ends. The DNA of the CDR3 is TGTGCCAGTAGGATCCGAACCGGATCCTACGAGCAGTACTTC. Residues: CASRIRTGSYEQYF.

The CDR3 nucleotides are TGTGCCAGCAGTTACCTTCGGGGCAACGAGCAGTACTTC. Amino acids: CASSYLRGNEQYF. The chain recombines TRBV6-6 with TRBJ2-7; either TRBD1 or TRBD2 may fit D (5 bases each). Trimming took off 2 bases at V and 5 bases at J, with 10 bases between the two ends. CDR3 size: 13 residues. Germline loops: CDR1 MNHNY, CDR2 SVGAGI (reference sequence).

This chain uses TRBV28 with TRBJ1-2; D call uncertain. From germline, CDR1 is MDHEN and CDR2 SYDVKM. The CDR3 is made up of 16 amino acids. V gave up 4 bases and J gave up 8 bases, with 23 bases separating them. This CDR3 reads CASSSPGRARLFGYTF. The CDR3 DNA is TGTGCCAGCAGTTCCCCCGGTAGGGCGAGACTCTTCGGCTACACCTTC.

Here the CDR3 reads CAILAKNTEAFF. In DNA form, the CDR3 reads TGTGCCATCCTCGCCAAGAACACTGAAGCTTTCTTT. The chain has TRBV2 and TRBJ1-1; no clear D. Trimming took off 10 bases at V and 1 base at J, with 10 bases between the two ends. The CDR3 contains 12 residues. Germline-derived CDR1 and CDR2 are SNHLY and FYNNEI.

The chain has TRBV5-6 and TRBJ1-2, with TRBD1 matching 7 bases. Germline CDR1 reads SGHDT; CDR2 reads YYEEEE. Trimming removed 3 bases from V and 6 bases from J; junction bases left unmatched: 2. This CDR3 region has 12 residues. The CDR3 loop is CASSSTGHGYTF. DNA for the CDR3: TGTGCCAGCAGCTCGACAGGGCATGGCTACACCTTC. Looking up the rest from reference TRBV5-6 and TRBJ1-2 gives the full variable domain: DAGVTQSPTHLIKTRGQQVTLRCSPKSGHDTVSWYQQALGQGPQFIFQYYEEEERQRGNFPDRFSGHQFPNYSSELNVNALLLGDSALYLCASSSTGHGYTFGSGTRLTVV.

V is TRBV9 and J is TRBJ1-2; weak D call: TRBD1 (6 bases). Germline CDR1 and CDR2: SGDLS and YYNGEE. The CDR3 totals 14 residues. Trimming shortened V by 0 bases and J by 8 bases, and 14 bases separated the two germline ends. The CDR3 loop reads CASSVEEGGSGYTF. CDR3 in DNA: TGTGCCAGCAGCGTAGAAGAAGGGGGATCAGGCTACACCTTC.

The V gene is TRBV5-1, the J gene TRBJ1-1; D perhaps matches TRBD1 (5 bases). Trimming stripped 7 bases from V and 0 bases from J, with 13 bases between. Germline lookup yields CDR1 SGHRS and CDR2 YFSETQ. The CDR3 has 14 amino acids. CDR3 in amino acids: CASRRQSMNTEAFF. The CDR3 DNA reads TGCGCCAGCCGAAGACAGAGCATGAACACTGAAGCTTTCTTT.

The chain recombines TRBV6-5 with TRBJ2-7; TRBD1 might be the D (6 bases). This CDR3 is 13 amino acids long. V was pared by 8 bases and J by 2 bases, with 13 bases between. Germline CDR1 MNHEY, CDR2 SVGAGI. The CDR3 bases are TGTGCCAGCTTAGGACAGATAACCTACGAGCAGTACTTC. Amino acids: CASLGQITYEQYF.

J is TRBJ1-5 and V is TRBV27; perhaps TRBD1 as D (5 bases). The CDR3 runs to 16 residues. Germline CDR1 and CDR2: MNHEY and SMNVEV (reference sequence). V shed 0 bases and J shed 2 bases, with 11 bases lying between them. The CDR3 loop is CASSLSRGDGNQPQHF. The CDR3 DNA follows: TGTGCCAGCAGTTTATCGAGAGGGGACGGCAATCAGCCCCAGCATTTT.

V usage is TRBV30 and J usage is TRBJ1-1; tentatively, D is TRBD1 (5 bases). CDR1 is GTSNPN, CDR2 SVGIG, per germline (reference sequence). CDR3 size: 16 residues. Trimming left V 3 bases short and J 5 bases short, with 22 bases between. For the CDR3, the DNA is TGTGCCTGGAGGCAGGGTGGAAGGGGCGCAGAGACTGAAGCTTTCTTT. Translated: CAWRQGGRGAETEAFF.

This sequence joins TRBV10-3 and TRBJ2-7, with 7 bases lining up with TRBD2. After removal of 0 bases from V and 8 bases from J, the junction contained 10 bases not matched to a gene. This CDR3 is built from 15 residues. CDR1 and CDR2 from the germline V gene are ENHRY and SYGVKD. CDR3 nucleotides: TGTGCCATCAGTGAGTCGATGGCGGGAGCTACGAAGCAGTACTTC. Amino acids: CAISESMAGATKQYF.

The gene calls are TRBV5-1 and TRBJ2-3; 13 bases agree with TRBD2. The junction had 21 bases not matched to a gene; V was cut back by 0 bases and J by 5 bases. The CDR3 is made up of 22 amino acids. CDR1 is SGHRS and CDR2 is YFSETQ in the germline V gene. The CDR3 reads CASSLARDYGLAGAPGEDTQYF. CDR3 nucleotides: TGCGCCAGCAGCTTGGCCCGGGACTACGGACTAGCGGGAGCCCCTGGGGAAGATACGCAGTATTTT.

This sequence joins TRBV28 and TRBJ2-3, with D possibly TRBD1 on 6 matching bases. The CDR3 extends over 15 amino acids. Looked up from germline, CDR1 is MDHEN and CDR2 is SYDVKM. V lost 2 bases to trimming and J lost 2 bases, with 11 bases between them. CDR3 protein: CASSLRQDYTDTQYF. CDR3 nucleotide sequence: TGTGCCAGCAGTTTAAGACAGGATTACACAGATACGCAGTATTTT.

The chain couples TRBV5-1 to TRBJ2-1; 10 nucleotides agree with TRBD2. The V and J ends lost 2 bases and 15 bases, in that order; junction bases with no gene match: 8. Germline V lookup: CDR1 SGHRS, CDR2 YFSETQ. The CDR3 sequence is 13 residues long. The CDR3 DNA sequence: TGCGCCAGCAGCTTCGACCTAGCGGGAGTGCGGTTCTTC. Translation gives CASSFDLAGVRFF.